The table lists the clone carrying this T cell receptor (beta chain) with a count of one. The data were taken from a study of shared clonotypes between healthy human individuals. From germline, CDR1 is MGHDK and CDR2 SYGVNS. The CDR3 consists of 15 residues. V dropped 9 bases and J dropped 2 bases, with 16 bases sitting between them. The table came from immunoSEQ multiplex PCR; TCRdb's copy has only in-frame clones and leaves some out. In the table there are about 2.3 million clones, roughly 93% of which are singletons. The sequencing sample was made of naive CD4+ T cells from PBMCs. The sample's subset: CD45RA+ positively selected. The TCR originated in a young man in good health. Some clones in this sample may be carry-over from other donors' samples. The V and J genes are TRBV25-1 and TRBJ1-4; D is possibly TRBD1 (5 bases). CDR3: CASGAAGRTNEKLFF. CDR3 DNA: TGTGCCAGTGGGGCCGCGGGGAGGACTAATGAAAAACTGTTTTTT.